This T cell receptor beta chain is drawn from a study of blood T cells in healthy people across ages. Primers used in a second PCR of about 6 to 11 cycles were a sample-barcoded 5' primer and a J-beta primer mix. TCRdb fed the 5' RACE reads into MiXCR, producing one record per CDR3 protein. The sample includes some 1.6 million distinct CDR3 sequences, about 35% of them seen just once. The CDR3 loop spans 14 amino acids. V gave up 6 bases and J gave up 4 bases, with 15 bases separating them. CDR1 and CDR2 from the germline V gene are MGHDK and SYGVNS. The sequenced sample consisted of blood. This TCR came from a woman aged 30 to 39 in good health. The chain is built from TRBV25-1 and TRBJ2-5; unclear D gene. CDR3 sequence reads: CASSTSDFPETQYF. The CDR3, as DNA: TGTGCCAGCAGCACCTCGGATTTTCCAGAGACCCAGTACTTC.